These 29 T cell receptor beta chains originate from one sample sequenced in a study of low-dose radiotherapy and immunotherapy resistance in tumors. Time point described: before trial treatment. PCR amplification of the TCRs was performed with Phusion for 20 PCR cycles, and it relied on a constant-region primer together with a V-primer adapter. MiXCR was run by TCRdb on the reads, yielding one entry per CDR3 protein. The data show about 50,000 distinct CDR3 sequences, with 12% seen just once and 6.2% held by the top ten. Source: PBMCs, taken before treatment. Every receptor here comes from a female donor with ovarian cancer.

This clonotype was counted ten times or more. This chain connects TRBV27 to TRBJ2-7, with 8 positions matching TRBD1. Trimming cost V 6 bases and J 12 bases; bases outside gene matches: 19. CDR1 is MNHEY and CDR2 is SMNVEV in the germline V gene (reference sequence). This CDR3 region has 15 residues. The CDR3 is CASRTETTGALMWYF. In nucleotides, the CDR3 is TGTGCCAGCAGAACTGAGACGACAGGGGCCCTGATGTGGTACTTC.

In this sample, this clonotype turned up many times. The rearrangement uses TRBV10-1 and TRBJ2-2; D is perhaps TRBD1 or TRBD2 (5 bases each). Trimming took 4 bases from V and 1 from J, leaving 10 bases between them. Germline V CDR1 and CDR2: WNHNN, SYGVQD (reference sequence). The CDR3 runs 15 residues. The CDR3 protein is CASSGGERNTGELFF. The CDR3 coding sequence is TGCGCCAGCAGTGGAGGGGAAAGGAACACCGGGGAGCTGTTTTTT.

This clonotype showed up many times. The rearrangement links TRBV28 to TRBJ1-5, with 10 bases that match TRBD1. This CDR3 is 15 amino acids long. Looked up from germline, CDR1 is MDHEN and CDR2 is SYDVKM. J was trimmed by 5 bases and V by 6 bases; bases with no gene match: 7. The CDR3 loop reads CASSPPTGGDQPQHF. The CDR3, as DNA: TGTGCCAGCAGCCCCCCGACAGGGGGCGATCAGCCCCAGCATTTT.

Many counts were recorded for this clonotype. The chain joins TRBV25-1 to TRBJ2-1, with TRBD1 matching 11 bases. With V trimmed by 3 bases and J by 3 bases, 4 bases remained unmatched. The CDR3 runs 16 residues. The germline gives CDR1 MGHDK, CDR2 SYGVNS. DNA for the CDR3: TGTGCCAGCAGTGACGCCGGGACAGGGGGCTACAATGAGCAGTTCTTC. It translates to CASSDAGTGGYNEQFF.

This clonotype was observed many times. The chain employs TRBV3-1 and TRBJ2-2; D unclear. From germline, CDR1 is LGHDT and CDR2 YNNKEL (reference sequence). This CDR3 contains 16 residues. With 4 bases removed from V and 1 base from J, the gap between germline ends came to 13 bases. The CDR3 nucleotides are TGTGCCAGCAGCCGTGGCGGTCAGGTGAACACCGGGGAGCTGTTTTTT. Its protein product is CASSRGGQVNTGELFF. Together with reference TRBV3-1 and TRBJ2-2, the CDR3 gives the full variable domain: DTAVSQTPKYLVTQMGNDKSIKCEQNLGHDTMYWYKQDSKKFLKIMFSYNNKELIINETVPNRFSPKSPDKAHLNLHINSLELGDSAVYFCASSRGGQVNTGELFFGEGSRLTVL.

There are many counts of this clonotype. DNA of the CDR3: TGTGCCAGCAGCTTTCAGGGGGCCACCAACGAGCAGTACTTC. It translates to CASSFQGATNEQYF. This chain joins TRBV5-4 and TRBJ2-7; 8 nucleotides agree with TRBD1. The CDR3 spans 14 residues. The J segment lost 5 bases and the V segment lost 2 bases, leaving 6 bases of the junction unmatched. Germline V gene lookup returns CDR1 SGHNT and CDR2 YYREEE (reference sequence).

The table lists this clonotype with many counts. The chain employs TRBV5-5 and TRBJ2-7; 7 bases are a match to TRBD1. Germline loops: CDR1 SGHKS, CDR2 YYEKEE (reference sequence). V gave up 4 bases and J gave up 5 bases; unmatched junction bases: 12. The CDR3 is 15 residues long. CDR3 in amino acids: CASSHPTGIADEQYF. In DNA form, the CDR3 reads TGTGCCAGCAGCCATCCGACAGGGATCGCGGACGAGCAGTACTTC. The whole variable domain, remainder taken from reference TRBV5-5 and TRBJ2-7, is DAGVTQSPTHLIKTRGQQVTLRCSPISGHKSVSWYQQVLGQGPQFIFQYYEKEERGRGNFPDRFSARQFPNYSSELNVNALLLGDSALYLCASSHPTGIADEQYFGPGTRLTVT.

Remarks on this clonotype: A read error is likely here: a far larger clone is one base away. The rearrangement uses TRBV6-8 and TRBJ2-7; D is perhaps TRBD2 (5 bases). This CDR3 is 17 amino acids long. Deletions cut 6 bases from V and 7 bases from J, with 28 bases between. CDR1 and CDR2 from the germline V gene are MNHGY and SAAAGT. The CDR3: CASSPTPSPGFNNEQYF. Written as DNA, the CDR3 is TGTGCCAGCAGCCCCACCCCGAGCCCGGGGTTCAACAATGAGCAGTACTTC.

Many counts were recorded for this clonotype. The rearrangement links TRBV20-1 to TRBJ2-3; TRBD2 matches 11 bases. V gave up 3 bases and J gave up 6 bases; unmatched junction bases: 5. From germline, CDR1 is DFQATT and CDR2 SNEGSKA (reference sequence). The CDR3 is made up of 14 amino acids. CDR3 nucleotides: TGCAGTGCTAGGGGGCTAGCGGGAGGCGATACGCAGTATTTT. Its protein is CSARGLAGGDTQYF.

This clonotype was seen at least ten times. The chain's CDR3 is CASSQDFVNQPQHF. The CDR3 DNA follows: TGCGCCAGCAGCCAAGATTTCGTCAATCAGCCCCAGCATTTT. This rearrangement joins TRBV4-1 to TRBJ1-5; D is uncertain. Germline V gene data show CDR1 as MGHRA and CDR2 as YSYEKL. The V end was cut by 0 bases, the J end by 3 bases, with 6 bases between. The CDR3 sequence is 14 residues long.

This clonotype was seen many times. V gene TRBV29-1 combines with J gene TRBJ1-2, with D tentatively TRBD1 (6 bases). V was shortened by 7 bases and J by 9 bases, with 15 bases between the two germline ends. CDR3 length: 11 residues. Germline CDR1 is SQVTM and CDR2 is ANQGSEA. This CDR3 is CSANPGDSYTF. CDR3 coding DNA: TGCAGCGCAAACCCGGGGGACAGCTACACCTTC.

This chain links TRBV5-5 with TRBJ1-5; 8 bases align to TRBD1. The CDR3 has 14 residues. The V gene's germline CDR1 is SGHKS and CDR2 YYEKEE (reference sequence). V shed 4 bases and J 5 bases; nucleotides not matched to a gene: 5. As DNA, the CDR3 is TGTGCCAGCAGCGGAGGACAGGGCTATCAGCCCCAGCATTTT. Translating gives CASSGGQGYQPQHF.

This clonotype was counted at least ten times. V gene TRBV9 combines with J gene TRBJ2-2, with 9 positions matching TRBD1. The CDR3 covers 17 residues. Germline V gene sequence: CDR1 SGDLS, CDR2 YYNGEE. V shed 2 bases, J shed 2 bases, and the junction held 7 bases outside the gene matches. The CDR3 is CASSVDGQGYNTGELFF. The DNA for the CDR3 is TGTGCCAGCAGCGTGGACGGACAGGGGTATAACACCGGGGAGCTGTTTTTT.

There are many counts of this clonotype. The chain links TRBV18 to TRBJ2-2, with D perhaps assigned TRBD1 or TRBD2 (6 bases each). V lost 1 base, J lost 2 bases, and 11 bases lay in between. CDR3 length: 16 amino acids. In germline, CDR1 is KGHSH, CDR2 LQKENI. CDR3 in DNA: TGTGCCAGCTCACCACGGAGGGGGGCCAACACCGGGGAGCTGTTTTTT. Translation gives CASSPRRGANTGELFF.

The chain is built from TRBV7-6 and TRBJ2-2; D unresolved. V lost 2 bases and J lost 1, with 8 bases in between. Germline V lookup: CDR1 SGHVS, CDR2 FNYEAQ. The CDR3 totals 15 residues. CDR3 DNA sequence: TGTGCCAGCAGCTTAAGACCGGGGAACACCGGGGAGCTGTTTTTT. Translating it yields CASSLRPGNTGELFF.

This clonotype was detected many times. This chain links TRBV2 with TRBJ2-2, with D possibly being TRBD2 (6 bases). The germline CDR1 and CDR2 sequences are SNHLY and FYNNEI. This CDR3 has 14 amino acids. The germline V and J ends were trimmed by 6 bases and 4 bases, with 12 bases remaining between them. DNA for the CDR3: TGTGCCAGCAGCGTTGGAGGGTCCACCGGGGAGCTGTTTTTT. This codes for CASSVGGSTGELFF. The whole variable domain, filled in from reference TRBV2 and TRBJ2-2, reads EPEVTQTPSHQVTQMGQEVILRCVPISNHLYFYWYRQILGQKVEFLVSFYNNEISEKSEIFDDQFSVERPDGSNFTLKIRSTKLEDSAMYFCASSVGGSTGELFFGEGSRLTVL.

This clonotype appeared many times. The chain has TRBV12-3 or TRBV12-4 and TRBJ1-6, with D perhaps TRBD1 (5 bases). V lost 6 bases and J lost 5, with 14 bases in between. This CDR3 is 15 amino acids long. CDR3 bases: TGTGCCAGCAGCTTTTTAGGCAGGGATAATTCACCCCTCCACTTT. It codes for CASSFLGRDNSPLHF.

Comment on this clonotype: A far larger clone is one nucleotide away, so this likely arose from a read error. The genes are TRBV9 and TRBJ2-7; 12 positions agree with TRBD2. Germline V CDR1 and CDR2: SGDLS, YYNGEE. V lost 3 bases, J lost 7 bases, and 8 bases stayed unmatched. CDR3 length equals 15 residues. CDR3 in DNA: TGTGCCAGCAGCGGGGGACTAGCGGGCACCAATGAGCAGTACTTC. Residues: CASSGGLAGTNEQYF.

The chain couples TRBV12-3 or TRBV12-4 to TRBJ2-7; D could derive from TRBD1 or TRBD2 (5 bases each). V lost 3 bases to trimming and J lost 3 bases, with 9 bases between them. The CDR3 runs to 13 residues. DNA of the CDR3: TGTGCCAGCAGTTTGGGGGAAAACTACGAGCAGTACTTC. Translated, it gives CASSLGENYEQYF.

The table lists this clonotype with many counts. As DNA, the CDR3 is TGTGCCAGCAGTTCCCCGGCAGGGACGTCGGTAGGGACCCAGTACTTC. This gives the protein CASSSPAGTSVGTQYF. The gene calls are TRBV11-2 and TRBJ2-5; D may correspond to TRBD1 or TRBD2 (5 bases each). The germline V gene encodes CDR1 SGHAT and CDR2 FQNNGV. The CDR3 runs 16 residues. The germline V and J ends were trimmed by 6 bases and 7 bases, with 24 bases remaining between them.

This clonotype was counted at least ten times. The V and J genes are TRBV4-1 and TRBJ2-3; D unresolved. The germline V and J ends were trimmed by 0 bases and 8 bases, with 9 bases remaining between them. The CDR3 is made up of 13 amino acids. Germline V gene lookup returns CDR1 MGHRA and CDR2 YSYEKL. CDR3 region: CASSQELAVTQYF. The CDR3 DNA reads TGCGCCAGCAGCCAAGAACTCGCCGTTACGCAGTATTTT.

This clonotype was seen a handful of times. The chain carries TRBV27 and TRBJ2-7; 7 bases align to TRBD1. Germline V lookup: CDR1 MNHEY, CDR2 SMNVEV (reference sequence). The CDR3 has 15 amino acids. Trimming took 5 bases from V and 7 from J; bases not matched to a gene: 14. CDR3 loop: CASSPSTGVTGEQYF. The CDR3 region has the DNA TGTGCCAGCAGTCCTAGTACAGGGGTTACAGGGGAGCAGTACTTC.

The sample holds many counts of this clonotype. The rearrangement joins TRBV20-1 to TRBJ2-7; possibly TRBD2 for D (6 bases). Germline loops: CDR1 DFQATT, CDR2 SNEGSKA (reference sequence). This CDR3 comprises 15 residues. The V gene lost 6 bases and the J gene lost 0 bases, with 18 bases spanning the gap. The CDR3 sequence: CSATLLAGSSYEQYF. The CDR3 DNA follows: TGCAGTGCAACCCTACTGGCGGGGAGCTCCTACGAGCAGTACTTC.

This clonotype was seen ten or more times. The V call is TRBV28, the J call TRBJ1-2; the D gene is possibly TRBD1 (5 bases). Germline CDR1 is MDHEN and CDR2 is SYDVKM. V was pared by 5 bases and J by 7 bases, with 14 bases between. The CDR3 runs to 13 residues. The CDR3 DNA follows: TGTGCCAGCAGTCCCCCCCCAGGGTTTGGCTACACCTTC. This translates into CASSPPPGFGYTF.

The gene calls are TRBV6-8 and TRBJ2-7; TRBD1 aligns across 9 bases. The junction had 6 bases not matched to a gene; V was cut back by 7 bases and J by 2 bases. The CDR3 is made up of 14 amino acids. CDR1 and CDR2 (germline): MNHGY, SAAAGT. The CDR3 nucleotides read TGTGCCAGCACCACCGGGACAGGGACCTACGAGCAGTACTTC. Translating it yields CASTTGTGTYEQYF.

This clonotype was counted ten times or more. The gene calls are TRBV6-1 and TRBJ2-3, with D perhaps matching TRBD2 (7 bases). V shed 6 bases and J shed 5 bases, with 15 bases lying between them. Looked up from germline, CDR1 is MNHNS and CDR2 is SASEGT. This CDR3 is built from 14 residues. CDR3 DNA sequence: TGTGCCAGCAGGGTGGGGGGGCCGGGAGATACGCAGTATTTT. It translates to CASRVGGPGDTQYF.

In this sample, this clonotype turned up many times. This sequence joins TRBV30 and TRBJ2-3; 15 bases line up with TRBD2. The junction had 5 bases not matched to a gene; V was cut back by 2 bases and J by 5 bases. This CDR3 region has 16 residues. Germline V CDR1 and CDR2: GTSNPN, SVGIG (reference sequence). The DNA of the CDR3 is TGTGCCTGGAGTCTCGGACTAGCGGGGGGGGGAGATACGCAGTATTTT. Protein product: CAWSLGLAGGGDTQYF. Filled out from reference TRBV30 and TRBJ2-3, the complete variable domain reads SQTIHQWPATLVQPVGSPLSLECTVEGTSNPNLYWYRQAAGRGLQLLFYSVGIGQISSEVPQNLSASRPQDRQFILSSKKLLLSDSGFYLCAWSLGLAGGGDTQYFGPGTRLTVL.

With respect to this clonotype: A far larger clone differs by one base, so this is likely a read error. The CDR3 sequence is CASSELGSGANVLAF. CDR3 nucleotides: TGTGCCAGCAGTGAGTTGGGCTCTGGGGCCAACGTCCTGGCTTTC. The rearrangement links TRBV6-2 or TRBV6-3 to TRBJ2-6; weak D call: TRBD1 (5 bases). This CDR3 is 15 amino acids long. CDR1 and CDR2 (germline): MNHEY, SVGEGT.

This clonotype appeared many times. One end of the junction fails to match germline, which may point to a read error. The V and J genes are TRBV6-5 and TRBJ1-1; D uncertain. Germline CDR1 and CDR2: MNHEY and SVGAGI. The CDR3 length is 11 residues. DNA for the CDR3: TGTGCCAGCAGTCGAAACAGTGAAGCTTTCTTT. Its protein is CASSRNSEAFF.